Listed below are T cell receptor beta chains from one sample, sequenced in a study of cytomegalovirus exposure and HLA in healthy donors. Profiling relied on immunoSEQ multiplex PCR, and the TCRdb table lists in-frame clones only, not all of them. In the table there are around 98,000 clones, roughly 87% of which are singletons. The sample consisted of PBMCs. The receptors shown here come from a woman aged 25-40 years in good health and CMV-seronegative. Both conserved end residues are part of each CDR3. The D gene is left open where the match is weak. The size field is filled for only some rows; it gives once, few, many or a size class.

size	length	V	D	J	DNA	CDR3
few	15	TRBV7-3	.	TRBJ2-1	TGTGCCAGCAGCTTAAGAGGGAATGCGGACAATGAGCAGTTCTTC	CASSLRGNADNEQFF
.	12	TRBV10-3	TRBD1	TRBJ1-5	TGTGCCATCAGTGAACCGGGACAGGGGTTGGGTTTT	CAISEPGQGLGF
.	17	TRBV11-1	TRBD2	TRBJ2-5	TGTGCCAGCAGCTCCCTGTCTAGCGGGAGCGTCGCGGAGACCCAGTACTTC	CASSSLSSGSVAETQYF
.	13	TRBV28	.	TRBJ1-1	TGTGCCAGCAATCCCAGCCAGGGTACTGAAGCTTTCTTT	CASNPSQGTEAFF
.	14	TRBV5-6	.	TRBJ2-5	TGTGCCAGCAGCTTGGCGGGAGTACAAGAGACCCAGTACTTC	CASSLAGVQETQYF
.	16	TRBV2	TRBD2	TRBJ2-3	TGTGCCAGCTCCCCGCTTAGCGGGGTCTTCACAGATACGCAGTATTTT	CASSPLSGVFTDTQYF
.	15	TRBV28	TRBD1	TRBJ2-3	TGTGCCAGCAGTCTAGGACAGGGGTTGGCAGATACGCAGTATTTT	CASSLGQGLADTQYF
.	15	TRBV5-1	TRBD1	TRBJ1-5	TGCGCCAGCAGCTTGGGGGGACAGCCTAATCAGCCCCAGCATTTT	CASSLGGQPNQPQHF
.	15	TRBV7-2	.	TRBJ1-1	TGTGCCAGCAGCTTTGGCGTGGATCGGGTAACTGAAGCTTTCTTT	CASSFGVDRVTEAFF
.	13	TRBV2	.	TRBJ1-6	TGTGCCGGGAGACCCAGGTCGGATTCACCCCTCCACTTT	CAGRPRSDSPLHF
.	15	TRBV9	.	TRBJ1-1	TGTGCCAGCAGCCCGAGAGGAGGGTTGGACGCTGAAGCTTTCTTT	CASSPRGGLDAEAFF
once	14	TRBV13	.	TRBJ1-2	TGTGCCAGCAGCTTAGGCCTAAGTGACTATGGCTACACCTTC	CASSLGLSDYGYTF
.	16	TRBV6-6	.	TRBJ1-1	TGTGCCAGCAGTTACGGCCTTAGGAGGGGGAACACTGAAGCTTTCTTT	CASSYGLRRGNTEAFF
.	11	TRBV6-1	.	TRBJ1-1	TGTGCCAGCAGTGAAGCGCGAGGTACTTTCTTT	CASSEARGTFF
.	15	TRBV11-2	TRBD1	TRBJ1-3	TGTGCCAGCAGCTTAGACGGGACAGGGGGGAACACCATATATTTT	CASSLDGTGGNTIYF
.	14	TRBV9	TRBD1	TRBJ2-5	TGTGCCAGCAGCACAACGACAGGGGGCGAGACCCAGTACTTC	CASSTTTGGETQYF
.	15	TRBV9	.	TRBJ2-2	TGTGCCAGCCGCGTAGCGAGGGGGGGCCCGGGGGAGCTGTTTTTT	CASRVARGGPGELFF
.	13	TRBV6-5	.	TRBJ1-5	TGTGCCAGCAGTAGCGTGATCTATCAGCCCCAGCATTTT	CASSSVIYQPQHF
.	15	TRBV7-2	TRBD1	TRBJ1-2	TGTGCCAGCACCACTACCTCGACAGGGAACTATGGCTACACCTTC	CASTTTSTGNYGYTF
.	12	TRBV29-1	TRBD2	TRBJ2-7	TGCAGCGTTGTTAGCGGGAGCTACGAGCAGTACTTC	CSVVSGSYEQYF
few	12	TRBV5-1	.	TRBJ2-1	TGCGCCAGCAGGCAACAGGGCCCTGAGCAGTTCTTC	CASRQQGPEQFF
.	16	TRBV7-8	TRBD2	TRBJ2-1	TGTGCCAGCAGCTTAAGCTGGACTAGCGGGGGCAATGAGCAGTTCTTC	CASSLSWTSGGNEQFF
.	14	TRBV28	TRBD1	TRBJ1-4	TGTGCCAGTCTTAGACAGGGCACTAATGAAAAACTGTTTTTT	CASLRQGTNEKLFF
few	14	TRBV13	.	TRBJ1-1	TGTGCCAGCAGCTCACAGGCCCTGGGGACTGAAGCTTTCTTT	CASSSQALGTEAFF
.	13	TRBV9	TRBD1	TRBJ1-2	TGTGCCAGCGGACAGGAGGAGGGCTATGGCTACACCTTC	CASGQEEGYGYTF
.	14	TRBV7-2	.	TRBJ1-5	TGTGCCAGCAGCTTAGTTCCGGGGTATCAGCCCCAGCATTTT	CASSLVPGYQPQHF
.	13	TRBV27	.	TRBJ1-5	TGTGCCAGCAGTCGGGGGATGAATCAGCCCCAGCATTTT	CASSRGMNQPQHF